This TCR beta chain was identified during a study of CD8+CD57+ T cells in acquired aplastic anemia. Study-level findings and limits: Patients versus controls showed no significant CD8+ Simpson's diversity difference. The study identified 25 to 30 CD8+ CDR3 sequences shared by patients and controls.

As regards this clonotype: The antigen remains undetermined.

The CDR3 totals 15 residues. The germline V gene encodes CDR1 LNHDA and CDR2 SQIVND (reference sequence). The V and J ends lost 5 bases and 7 bases respectively, with 18 bases between them. The template used for profiling TCR beta VDJ and CDR3 was genomic DNA. TCRdb processed the reads anew with MiXCR; each CDR3 protein has one entry. The repertoire consists of about 160,000 distinct CDR3 sequences, with 40% to 60% occurring once and the leading ten covering roughly 29%. By flow cytometry, patients selected for sequencing had shown an expansion of CD8+CD57+ cells. Sequenced sample: sorted CD4+, CD8+, or CD8+CD57+ T cells (not recorded which) from PBMCs. The chain links TRBV19 to TRBJ2-1, with a tentative D call TRBD1 (6 bases). The receptor comes from a human donor with aplastic anemia. CDR3 nucleotides: TGTGCCAGTAGTCATAGGGGGACGAGGGTTAATGAGCAGTTCTTC. It is translated as CASSHRGTRVNEQFF. The full variable domain, in which reference TRBV19 and TRBJ2-1 provide the parts outside the CDR3, is DGGITQSPKYLFRKEGQNVTLSCEQNLNHDAMYWYRQDPGQGLRLIYYSQIVNDFQKGDIAEGYSVSREKKESFPLTVTSAQKNPTAFYLCASSHRGTRVNEQFFGPGTRLTVL.